This TCR beta chain appears in the sequencing data of a study of T-cell memory formation after mild COVID-19. Overall study results and limits: Day 15 to 85 contractors were CD4/CD8 balanced; later expanders leaned CD4+. The authors left the SARS-CoV-2 specificity of second-wave clones peaking on day 37 unconfirmed.

UMIs and sample barcodes were carried by the TCR alpha and TCR beta cDNA libraries that 5'RACE produced using constant-segment primers. One entry per CDR3 protein results from TCRdb running MiXCR on the 5' RACE reads. The sample records under 450,000 distinct CDR3 sequences, around a quarter being singletons. Trimming cost V 8 bases and J 7 bases, with 18 bases left between them. From germline, CDR1 is SQVTM and CDR2 ANQGSEA. The CDR3 contains 13 residues. In its sample, this clonotype was seen many times. Its specificity is not known. Sequencing was done on a sample of PBMCs or a T cell subset sorted from them (not recorded which). This TCR came from an adult woman who had mild COVID-19 (a few samples of this study predate the infection). Cell type and time point are not known. The rearrangement joins TRBV29-1 to TRBJ2-1; TRBD1 might be the D (7 bases). The CDR3 spells CSLARGALNEQFF. The CDR3 DNA sequence: TGCAGCCTGGCCAGGGGGGCCCTAAATGAGCAGTTCTTC.